Below, one TCR beta chain is given with its context. Its binding antigen is unknown. Base qualities are missing; no much larger clone stands one base away. Peripheral blood CD8+ and CD4+ T cells from healthy donors, Susac syndrome patients and multiple sclerosis patients were profiled by high-throughput TCR beta sequencing. The healthy donors served as controls matched for age and sex. Bulk CD8+ and CD4+ T cells were purified by magnetic negative isolation, while CD8+ TEMRA cells were enriched using FACS. Blood was drawn into EDTA tubes, processed within 24 hours, and PBMCs were isolated by density gradient centrifugation. PBMCs intended for TCR sequencing were cryopreserved in liquid nitrogen and were subsequently thawed in a 37 degrees C water bath. The sorted or isolated CD4+, CD8+ and CD8+ TEMRA cells had a purity of 90% or higher. The record originates from a study of CD8 T cells in Susac syndrome (dated by TCRdb to the late 2010s). Study-level background: Whether CD8+ T cell activation and differentiation in Susac syndrome was antigen driven was tested using repertoire sequencing. What the study reported, not specific to this receptor: The number of individuals in the TCR sequencing and HLA analysis was acknowledged as relatively small.

The junction shows trimming of 7 bases on V and 6 bases on J, plus 13 bases between the germline ends. CDR1 and CDR2 (SEHNR, FQNEAQ) derive from the germline V gene (reference sequence). Including cysteine and phenylalanine, the CDR3 has 12 amino acids. Here the CDR3 DNA is all that survives: 36 bases in frame from base 1. RNA was extracted with the RNeasy kit and about 0.45 to 1 ug was reverse transcribed using random hexamers. TCR beta CDR3 regions were amplified with the immunoSEQ multiplex PCR assay covering 54 Vbeta and 13 Jbeta segments. PCR amplification bias was corrected by using a synthetic template baseline for primer optimization and computational correction. The original methods were these. Reads were assigned to V, D and J genes according to IMGT and analyzed in immunoSEQ Analyzer, with only productive sequences retained. Clonality was calculated as one minus the Shannon entropy normalized by log2 of the number of productive unique sequences. For each patient and control, public and private clones were evaluated within the 100 most prevalent clones. Clones were defined as Susac-specific when absent from the healthy and MS cohorts, from over a thousand published viral clones and from other ImmuneACCESS disease sequences. Clones were called with MiXCR by TCRdb after fastp trimmed the public reads at Q25, and only in-frame beta chains were retained. Each CDR3 protein appears once, grouped with its most common genes and DNA. TCRdb's processing, not the study's, gives the V and J calls here. Counted in this sample were some 100,000 distinct CDR3 sequences; 85% to 95% of them appeared once. The ten top clones hold 0.13% to 0.15% of the sample.

The source of this sequence is a human donor in good health. Sequencing input: CD4+ T cells from PBMCs. Recombination joined TRBV7-9 with TRBJ2-7; the best D guess is TRBD2, with 6 bases matching. The nucleotide sequence is given as TGTGCCAGCACCGGGGGAGCCTCCGAGCAGTACTTC. It encodes CASTGGASEQYF.